The 25 T cell receptor beta chains listed next were all sequenced from one sample in a study of T cells in Graves' hyperthyroidism and ophthalmopathy. Amplification yielded TCR beta CDR3 regions, with RNA transcripts as the source. A first-round RT-PCR of the TCR CDR3 used the HTBI primer set. TCRdb recomputed calls from the multiplex PCR reads with MiXCR, one row per CDR3 protein. The sample contains around 600,000 distinct CDR3 sequences, 14% of which appear only once. Sequences were obtained from blood. These receptors were taken from a woman aged 45-65 years with Graves' ophthalmopathy.

This clonotype was recorded many times. The V call is TRBV15, the J call TRBJ1-1; possible D gene TRBD1, 5 bases. This CDR3 contains 14 residues. CDR1 and CDR2 (germline): LNHNV, YYDKDF (reference sequence). V was cut by 1 base and J by 3 bases, with 9 bases left in between. This chain's CDR3 is CATSRGGGYTEAFF. The CDR3 DNA sequence: TGTGCCACCAGCAGAGGCGGGGGTTACACTGAAGCTTTCTTT.

This clonotype was observed many times. The V call is TRBV6-2 or TRBV6-3, the J call TRBJ2-7, with 9 bases matching TRBD2. V was pared by 2 bases and J by 5 bases, with 19 bases of the junction left unmatched. This CDR3 has 19 residues. Germline V lookup: CDR1 MNHEY, CDR2 SVGEGT. CDR3 amino acids: CASSYVLRLAGKKGHEQYF. DNA of the CDR3: TGTGCCAGCAGTTACGTTTTGAGGCTAGCGGGGAAAAAGGGCCACGAGCAGTACTTC.

This clonotype showed up many times. V gene TRBV20-1 combines with J gene TRBJ1-1, with a possible D match to TRBD1 (6 bases). V was clipped by 5 bases and J by 6 bases, with 10 bases between them. CDR3 length equals 11 residues. Germline values: CDR1 DFQATT, CDR2 SNEGSKA (reference sequence). The CDR3 region has the DNA TGCAGTGCTCAAACAGGGTCTGAAGCTTTCTTT. This encodes CSAQTGSEAFF.

The J gene is TRBJ2-5, the V gene TRBV3-1; the match to TRBD2 covers 13 bases. This CDR3 region has 14 residues. The germline V gene has CDR1 LGHDT and CDR2 YNNKEL (reference sequence). Trimming at V came to 5 bases and at J to 5 bases, leaving 2 bases not matched to a gene. CDR3 sequence reads: CASSTGLAGETQYF. The CDR3, as DNA: TGTGCCAGCAGCACGGGACTAGCGGGGGAGACCCAGTACTTC.

Ten or more counts support this clonotype. This chain joins TRBV5-1 and TRBJ2-7, with a possible D match to TRBD1 (5 bases). V lost 3 bases to trimming and J lost 7 bases, with 14 bases between them. The CDR3 sequence is 13 residues long. Germline values: CDR1 SGHRS, CDR2 YFSETQ. In DNA, the CDR3 is TGCGCCAGCAGCTCCCCCGGCACAGGAGAGCAGTACTTC. Encoded protein: CASSSPGTGEQYF.

This clonotype appeared many times. The V gene is TRBV27, the J gene TRBJ2-5; D gene uncertain. The CDR3 is 13 residues long. CDR1 and CDR2 from the germline V gene are MNHEY and SMNVEV (reference sequence). V was clipped by 5 bases and J by 1 base, with 8 bases between them. The CDR3 nucleotides are TGTGCCAGCAGTCCGTTGTTCCAAGAGACCCAGTACTTC. Translation: CASSPLFQETQYF.

This clonotype showed up many times. The chain combines TRBV29-1 with TRBJ2-1, with 8 nucleotides matching TRBD1. The CDR3 is 13 amino acids. The J segment lost 6 bases and the V segment lost 7 bases, leaving 8 bases of the junction unmatched. CDR1 is SQVTM, CDR2 ANQGSEA, per germline. CDR3 loop: CSAQAGGSNEQFF. The DNA of the CDR3 is TGCAGCGCCCAGGCAGGGGGCAGCAATGAGCAGTTCTTC.

This chain joins TRBV29-1 and TRBJ2-3, with a weak D call TRBD2 (5 bases). The V and J ends lost 2 bases and 4 bases respectively, with 13 bases between them. CDR3 length: 14 amino acids. Germline V gives CDR1 SQVTM, CDR2 ANQGSEA. CDR3 in amino acids: CSVERGGQADTQYF. DNA of the CDR3: TGCAGCGTTGAACGGGGTGGCCAAGCAGATACGCAGTATTTT.

The rearrangement joins TRBV19 to TRBJ1-4, with D unresolved. V was pared by 3 bases and J by 0 bases, with 8 bases between. The CDR3 totals 15 residues. Looked up from germline, CDR1 is LNHDA and CDR2 is SQIVND (reference sequence). Here the CDR3 reads CASSILGSTNEKLFF. The CDR3 DNA reads as TGTGCCAGTAGTATCCTCGGCTCAACTAATGAAAAACTGTTTTTT.

This clonotype appeared many times. The rearrangement uses TRBV28 and TRBJ2-5, with 8 bases aligning to TRBD1. Germline V gene lookup returns CDR1 MDHEN and CDR2 SYDVKM. CDR3 length equals 19 residues. The V and J ends lost 5 bases and 3 bases, in that order; junction bases with no gene match: 20. The CDR3 coding sequence is TGTGCCAGCAGTGACAGGGGATCTCCCCGAGCGAGACTAAAAGAGACCCAGTACTTC. The encoded protein is CASSDRGSPRARLKETQYF.

This clonotype was seen many times. This chain uses TRBV7-6 with TRBJ2-3; TRBD2 matches 13 bases. With 5 bases clipped from V and 6 bases from J, the junction kept 8 bases outside the gene matches. The CDR3 spans 16 residues. Germline CDR1 SGHVS, CDR2 FNYEAQ. CDR3 DNA sequence: TGTGCCAGCAGCAAAGGGACTAGCGGGGATCCCGATACGCAGTATTTT. Encoded protein: CASSKGTSGDPDTQYF.

The chain couples TRBV9 to TRBJ2-3; no reliable D call. Germline values: CDR1 SGDLS, CDR2 YYNGEE. This CDR3 is built from 14 residues. V was trimmed by 5 bases and J by 4 bases, leaving 14 bases between them. The DNA for the CDR3 is TGTGCCAGCAGTGCAGACCCTTCGGCAGATACGCAGTATTTT. This encodes CASSADPSADTQYF.

About this clonotype: The CDR3 does not close with the conserved phenylalanine or tryptophan, likely indicating a read error. V is TRBV5-1 and J is TRBJ2-5, with TRBD1 matching over 8 bases. Germline V gene data show CDR1 as SGHRS and CDR2 as YFSETQ. This CDR3 region has 14 residues. V lost 4 bases and J lost 2; bases outside the gene matches: 4. The CDR3 region has the DNA TGCGCCAGCAGCATCTGGACAGGGCAAGAGACCCAGTACCTC. This gives the protein CASSIWTGQETQYL.

This rearrangement joins TRBV19 to TRBJ1-2; 7 nucleotides align to TRBD1. The germline CDR1 and CDR2 sequences are LNHDA and SQIVND (reference sequence). J lost 8 bases, V lost 7 bases, and 13 bases had no gene match. The CDR3 consists of 14 residues. In nucleotides, the CDR3 is TGTGCCAGTAAAAAGCAGGGGGGGGTAGGAGGCTACACCTTC. The encoded protein is CASKKQGGVGGYTF.

The table lists this clonotype with a few counts. The chain uses TRBV7-2 and TRBJ2-7, with 10 nucleotides matching TRBD1. This CDR3 is 15 amino acids long. The V gene's germline CDR1 is SGHTA and CDR2 FQGNSA. The trim removed 5 bases at V and 6 bases at J, leaving 10 bases unmatched. The CDR3 DNA reads TGTGCCAGCAGCCCCCCCTCCGGGACAGGGGTCGAGCAGTACTTC. Its protein product is CASSPPSGTGVEQYF.

The chain employs TRBV28 and TRBJ2-3, with TRBD2 matching 16 bases. This CDR3 has 17 amino acids. Germline trimming cut 9 bases from V and 4 bases from J; bases unmatched to any gene: 10. Per germline, CDR1 MDHEN and CDR2 SYDVKM. Written as DNA, the CDR3 is TGTGCCAGTCTAGGGACTAGCGGGAGGGCCAAAGCAGATACGCAGTATTTT. Encoded protein: CASLGTSGRAKADTQYF.

The CDR3: CASSLWVGPYEQYF. As DNA, the CDR3 is TGTGCCAGCAGCTTGTGGGTGGGCCCCTACGAGCAGTACTTC. The chain links TRBV7-9 to TRBJ2-7, with D unresolved. There are 14 residues in the CDR3. Germline V gene lookup returns CDR1 SEHNR and CDR2 FQNEAQ (reference sequence). Trimming cost V 3 bases and J 2 bases, with 11 bases left between them.

This clonotype was counted many times. The chain links TRBV3-1 to TRBJ2-1; 12 nucleotides match TRBD2. The CDR3 covers 16 residues. Germline V gene data show CDR1 as LGHDT and CDR2 as YNNKEL (reference sequence). Germline trimming cut 3 bases from V and 7 bases from J; bases unmatched to any gene: 7. CDR3 amino acids: CASSHTTSGRGNEQFF. The CDR3 DNA reads TGTGCCAGCAGCCACACGACTAGCGGGAGAGGAAATGAGCAGTTCTTC.

This clonotype was seen ten or more times. The chain employs TRBV30 and TRBJ2-7, with 8 bases identical to TRBD1. The CDR3 has 12 residues. Germline V gives CDR1 GTSNPN, CDR2 SVGIG (reference sequence). Germline trimming cut 3 bases from V and 4 bases from J; bases unmatched to any gene: 2. The CDR3 reads CAWSTGGYEQYF. The CDR3 DNA reads as TGTGCCTGGAGCACAGGGGGTTACGAGCAGTACTTC.

This clonotype was seen more than once but under ten times. CDR3 sequence (DNA): TGTGCCAGTAGTCCCCACAGAAAGGCGGTAGACACTGAAGCTTTCTTT. Its protein is CASSPHRKAVDTEAFF. The chain has TRBV19 and TRBJ1-1, with no clear D. Germline CDR1 and CDR2: LNHDA and SQIVND (reference sequence). The CDR3 is 16 amino acids. V shed 5 bases and J shed 3 bases, with 19 bases lying between them.

The V call is TRBV10-3, the J call TRBJ1-1; the D is unclear. Germline values: CDR1 ENHRY, CDR2 SYGVKD. The length of the CDR3 is 9 residues. CDR3 nucleotides: TGTCGGCGCGGCACCGAAGCTTTCTTT. This gives the protein CRRGTEAFF.

This clonotype was counted at least ten times. Its ends do not fully match the called genes, so a read error is possible. The chain links TRBV11-2 to TRBJ2-5; a weak D match, TRBD1 (5 bases). The CDR3 covers 14 residues. Germline V gives CDR1 SGHAT, CDR2 FQNNGV. The CDR3 DNA is TGTGCCAGCAGCCTAGACAAGGGGCGGGAGACCCAGTACTTC. It specifies CASSLDKGRETQYF.

In this sample, this clonotype turned up many times. This chain uses TRBV5-1 with TRBJ2-1; 7 bases are a match to TRBD2. This CDR3 has 14 amino acids. Germline V lookup: CDR1 SGHRS, CDR2 YFSETQ. The V segment lost 2 bases and the J segment 5 bases; nucleotides outside the gene matches: 4. The DNA for the CDR3 is TGCGCCAGCAGCTTCCCGGGAGGAAACAATGAGCAGTTCTTC. Translation: CASSFPGGNNEQFF.

This clonotype appeared many times. CDR3 loop: CASSQFQGAISNYEQYF. The CDR3 DNA follows: TGCGCCAGCAGCCAATTCCAAGGGGCGATATCCAACTACGAGCAGTACTTC. The rearrangement joins TRBV4-3 to TRBJ2-7; tentatively, D is TRBD1 (5 bases). V lost 2 bases, J lost 3 bases, and 20 bases lay in between. The CDR3 sequence is 17 residues long. In germline, CDR1 is LGHNA, CDR2 YSLEER.

The CDR3, as DNA: TGCAGTGCTAGAGACACAGGGGGACAGACAATTAAAAAACTGTTTTTT. Protein: CSARDTGGQTIKKLFF. The chain couples TRBV20-1 to TRBJ1-4; 8 bases are a match to TRBD1. The CDR3 extends over 16 amino acids. J gave up 9 bases and V 0 bases, and 12 bases lay outside the gene matches. Germline CDR1 is DFQATT and CDR2 is SNEGSKA (reference sequence).